Listed here are 9 T cell receptor beta chains from one sample, sequenced in a study of T cells in Graves' hyperthyroidism and ophthalmopathy. The CDR3 regions of TCR beta were amplified from RNA transcripts. HTBI primers were used for first-round RT-PCR of the TCR CDR3. TCRdb analysed the multiplex PCR reads with MiXCR anew, one entry per CDR3 protein. The repertoire holds over 400,000 distinct CDR3 sequences, about 15% seen once, with about 13% in the top ten. Material: blood. The receptors stem from a man aged 18 to 35 with Graves' ophthalmopathy.

This clonotype was seen repeatedly, ten times or more. This CDR3 reads CASIPAEGLGTEAFF. The CDR3, as DNA: TGTGCCAGCATCCCCGCGGAGGGGCTCGGCACTGAAGCTTTCTTT. The V and J genes are TRBV12-3 or TRBV12-4 and TRBJ1-1; possible D gene TRBD1, 5 bases. Trimming took 7 bases from V and 4 from J, leaving 19 bases between them. This CDR3 contains 15 residues.

The gene calls are TRBV7-9 and TRBJ2-7; possible D gene TRBD1, 6 bases. V was shortened by 5 bases and J by 3 bases, with 11 bases between the two germline ends. The V gene's germline CDR1 is SEHNR and CDR2 FQNEAQ (reference sequence). CDR3 size: 13 residues. CDR3 nucleotides: TGTGCCAGCAGCCGGGACATCTTCTACGAGCAGTACTTC. Its protein is CASSRDIFYEQYF. Combining the CDR3 with reference TRBV7-9 and TRBJ2-7 gives the whole variable domain DTGVSQNPRHKITKRGQNVTFRCDPISEHNRLYWYRQTLGQGPEFLTYFQNEAQLEKSRLLSDRFSAERPKGSFSTLEIQRTEQGDSAMYLCASSRDIFYEQYFGPGTRLTVT.

This clonotype was seen a handful of times. The chain recombines TRBV29-1 with TRBJ2-4, with D perhaps being TRBD1 or TRBD2 (5 bases each). V lost 6 bases, J lost 3 bases, and 9 bases lay in between. The CDR3 is 12 residues long. Germline values: CDR1 SQVTM, CDR2 ANQGSEA. CDR3 nucleotides: TGCAGCGTGGTGGGGGACAAAAACATTCAGTACTTC. Residues: CSVVGDKNIQYF.

This rearrangement joins TRBV6-1 to TRBJ1-1, with D unclear. Deletions cut 2 bases from V and 6 bases from J, with 13 bases between. The V gene's germline CDR1 is MNHNS and CDR2 SASEGT. This CDR3 has 14 residues. CDR3 bases: TGTGCCAGCAGTGAAAGGGAGGCGGACTCTGAAGCTTTCTTT. Translated: CASSEREADSEAFF.

In the case of this clonotype: A much bigger clone sits one base away, suggesting this may be a read error. The chain combines TRBV30 with TRBJ2-1; D unclear. The CDR3 spans 12 residues. Germline CDR1 reads GTSNPN; CDR2 reads SVGIG (reference sequence). CDR3 residues: CAWNPVANEQLF. The CDR3 DNA is TGTGCCTGGAACCCGGTGGCGAATGAGCAGCTCTTC.

This clonotype was seen ten or more times. CDR3 sequence (DNA): TGCGCCAGCAGCTTGGAGGGCACTTCGGCCAAAAACATTCAGTACTTC. It encodes CASSLEGTSAKNIQYF. The V gene is TRBV5-1, the J gene TRBJ2-4; D is unresolved. This CDR3 is built from 16 residues. With 0 bases removed from V and 1 base from J, the gap between germline ends came to 11 bases. Germline lookup yields CDR1 SGHRS and CDR2 YFSETQ.

V gene TRBV7-2 combines with J gene TRBJ2-2; D tentatively reads TRBD1 or TRBD2 (7 bases each). The CDR3 loop spans 17 amino acids. Germline-derived CDR1 and CDR2 are SGHTA and FQGNSA. V was shortened by 1 base and J by 8 bases, with 20 bases between the two germline ends. The CDR3 protein is CASSLGGGGRILGELFF. DNA of the CDR3: TGTGCCAGCAGCTTAGGGGGAGGGGGCCGTATTCTGGGGGAGCTGTTTTTT. The complete variable domain, with remaining parts taken from reference TRBV7-2 and TRBJ2-2, reads GAGVSQSPSNKVTEKGKDVELRCDPISGHTALYWYRQSLGQGLEFLIYFQGNSAPDKSGLPSDRFSAERTGGSVSTLTIQRTQQEDSAVYLCASSLGGGGRILGELFFGEGSRLTVL.

This clonotype was counted ten times or more. V is TRBV6-1 and J is TRBJ2-1; D remains ambiguous. Trimming pared 4 bases from V and 4 bases from J, leaving 8 bases between. The CDR3 has 13 amino acids. Germline assignment: CDR1 MNHNS and CDR2 SASEGT. This chain's CDR3 is CASSADWYNEQFF. The CDR3 DNA sequence: TGTGCCAGCAGTGCTGACTGGTACAATGAGCAGTTCTTC.

The rearrangement joins TRBV19 to TRBJ2-3, with 7 bases fitting TRBD1. The length of the CDR3 is 15 residues. Unmatched junction bases numbered 7, after V lost 6 bases and J lost 1 base. Germline CDR1 is LNHDA and CDR2 is SQIVND (reference sequence). CDR3 sequence (DNA): TGTGCCAGTAGAAAACAGGGGTCGGGCACAGATACGCAGTATTTT. It specifies CASRKQGSGTDTQYF.